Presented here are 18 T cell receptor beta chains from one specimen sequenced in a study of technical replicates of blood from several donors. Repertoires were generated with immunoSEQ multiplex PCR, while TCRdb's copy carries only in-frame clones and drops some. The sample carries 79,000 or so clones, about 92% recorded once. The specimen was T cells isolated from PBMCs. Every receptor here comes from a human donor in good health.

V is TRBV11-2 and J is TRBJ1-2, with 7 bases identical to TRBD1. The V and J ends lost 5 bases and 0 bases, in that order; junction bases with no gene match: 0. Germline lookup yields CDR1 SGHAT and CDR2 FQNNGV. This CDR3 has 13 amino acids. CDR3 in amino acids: CASSTGANYGYTF. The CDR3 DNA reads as TGTGCCAGCAGCACAGGGGCTAACTATGGCTACACCTTC.

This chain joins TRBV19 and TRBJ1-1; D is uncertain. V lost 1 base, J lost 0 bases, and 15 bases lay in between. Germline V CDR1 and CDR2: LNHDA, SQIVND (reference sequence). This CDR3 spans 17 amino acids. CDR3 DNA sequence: TGTGCCAGTAGTATAGTACGACAACCTAACATGAACACTGAAGCTTTCTTT. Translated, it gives CASSIVRQPNMNTEAFF.

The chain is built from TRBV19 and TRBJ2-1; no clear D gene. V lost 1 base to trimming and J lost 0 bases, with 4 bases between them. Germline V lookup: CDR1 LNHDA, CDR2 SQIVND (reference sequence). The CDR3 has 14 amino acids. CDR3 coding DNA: TGTGCCAGTAGTATAGCGAGCTCCTACAATGAGCAGTTCTTC. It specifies CASSIASSYNEQFF.

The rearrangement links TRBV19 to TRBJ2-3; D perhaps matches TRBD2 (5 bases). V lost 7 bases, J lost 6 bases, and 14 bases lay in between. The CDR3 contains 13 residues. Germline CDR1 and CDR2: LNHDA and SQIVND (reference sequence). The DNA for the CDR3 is TGTGCCAGTACAGCGATACGAGGGGATACGCAGTATTTT. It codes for CASTAIRGDTQYF.

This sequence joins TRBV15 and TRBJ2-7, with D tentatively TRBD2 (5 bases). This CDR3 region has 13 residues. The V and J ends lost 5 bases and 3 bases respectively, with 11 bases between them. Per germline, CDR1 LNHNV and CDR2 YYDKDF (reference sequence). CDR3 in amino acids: CATSPGRGYEQYF. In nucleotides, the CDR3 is TGTGCCACCAGCCCTGGACGGGGCTACGAGCAGTACTTC.

In DNA, the CDR3 is TGTGCCAGCAGTGGGACAGGGGGCTCCTACGAGCAGTACTTC. It yields the protein CASSGTGGSYEQYF. The V call is TRBV6-1, the J call TRBJ2-7; 10 bases agree with TRBD1. CDR1 is MNHNS, CDR2 SASEGT, per germline. The CDR3 runs 14 residues. Trimming removed 4 bases from V and 0 bases from J; junction bases left unmatched: 0.

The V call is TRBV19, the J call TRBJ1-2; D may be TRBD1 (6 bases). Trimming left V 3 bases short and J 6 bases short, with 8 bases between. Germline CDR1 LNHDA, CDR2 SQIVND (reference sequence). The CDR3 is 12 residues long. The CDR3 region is CASSIYRDGYTF. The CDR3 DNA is TGTGCCAGTAGTATTTACAGGGATGGCTACACCTTC.

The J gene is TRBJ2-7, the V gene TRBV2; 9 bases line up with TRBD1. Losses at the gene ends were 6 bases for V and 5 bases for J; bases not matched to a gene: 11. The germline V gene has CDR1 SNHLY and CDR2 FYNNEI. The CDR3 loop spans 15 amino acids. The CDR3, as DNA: TGTGCCAGCAGACCCGGGACAGGGATCAATAACGAGCAGTACTTC. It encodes CASRPGTGINNEQYF.

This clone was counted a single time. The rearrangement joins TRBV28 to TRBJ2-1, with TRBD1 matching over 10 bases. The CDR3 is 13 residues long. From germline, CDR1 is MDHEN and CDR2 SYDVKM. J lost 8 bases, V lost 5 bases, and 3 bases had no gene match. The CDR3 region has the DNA TGTGCCAGCAGTAGGGGACAGGGGTATGAGCAGTTCTTC. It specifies CASSRGQGYEQFF. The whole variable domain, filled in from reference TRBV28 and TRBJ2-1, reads DVKVTQSSRYLVKRTGEKVFLECVQDMDHENMFWYRQDPGLGLRLIYFSYDVKMKEKGDIPEGYSVSREKKERFSLILESASTNQTSMYLCASSRGQGYEQFFGPGTRLTVL.

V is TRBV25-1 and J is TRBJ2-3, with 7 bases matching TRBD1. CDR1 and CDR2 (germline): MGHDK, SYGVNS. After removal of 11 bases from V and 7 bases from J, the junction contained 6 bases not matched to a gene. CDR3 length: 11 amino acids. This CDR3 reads CASLGGHTQYF. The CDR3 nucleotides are TGTGCCTCCCTAGGGGGCCATACGCAGTATTTT.

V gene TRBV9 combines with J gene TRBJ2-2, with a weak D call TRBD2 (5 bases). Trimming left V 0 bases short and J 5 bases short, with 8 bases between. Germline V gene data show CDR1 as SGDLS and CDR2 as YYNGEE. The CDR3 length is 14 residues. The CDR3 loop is CASSVVGRTGELFF. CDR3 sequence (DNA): TGTGCCAGCAGCGTAGTAGGGAGAACCGGGGAGCTGTTTTTT.

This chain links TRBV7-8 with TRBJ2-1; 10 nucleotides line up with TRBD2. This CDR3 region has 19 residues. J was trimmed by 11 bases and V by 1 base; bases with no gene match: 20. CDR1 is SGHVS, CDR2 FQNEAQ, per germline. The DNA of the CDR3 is TGTGCCAGCAGCTTAGTCACTAGCGGGACACTCCGAATGCGGTATAAGCAGTTCTTC. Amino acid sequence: CASSLVTSGTLRMRYKQFF.

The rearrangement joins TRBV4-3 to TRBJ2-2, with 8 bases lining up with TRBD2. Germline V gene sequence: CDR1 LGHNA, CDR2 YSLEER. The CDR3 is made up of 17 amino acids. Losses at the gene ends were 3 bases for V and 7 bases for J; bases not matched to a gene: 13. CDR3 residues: CASSQTTGLVLFGELFF. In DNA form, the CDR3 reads TGCGCCAGCAGCCAGACCACGGGACTAGTGTTATTCGGGGAGCTGTTTTTT.

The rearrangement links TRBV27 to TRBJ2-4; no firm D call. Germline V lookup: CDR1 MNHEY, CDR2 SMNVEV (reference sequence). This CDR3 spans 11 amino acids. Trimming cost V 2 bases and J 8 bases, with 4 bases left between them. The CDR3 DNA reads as TGTGCCAGCAGTTTAGGAGACATTCAGTACTTC. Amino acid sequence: CASSLGDIQYF.

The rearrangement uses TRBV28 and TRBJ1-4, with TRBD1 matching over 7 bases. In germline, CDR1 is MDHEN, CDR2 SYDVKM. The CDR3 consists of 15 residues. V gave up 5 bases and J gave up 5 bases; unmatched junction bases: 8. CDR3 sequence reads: CASSPTGTVNEKLFF. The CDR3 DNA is TGTGCCAGCAGTCCGACCGGGACAGTCAATGAAAAACTGTTTTTT.

The CDR3 sequence is CASCDEREGLPEQYF. As DNA, the CDR3 is TGTGCCAGCTGCGACGAGCGGGAGGGCCTCCCCGAGCAGTACTTC. V is TRBV28 and J is TRBJ2-7, with TRBD2 matching over 10 bases. The CDR3 is 15 amino acids. CDR1 MDHEN and CDR2 SYDVKM come from the germline V gene. The trim removed 8 bases at V and 6 bases at J, leaving 13 bases unmatched.

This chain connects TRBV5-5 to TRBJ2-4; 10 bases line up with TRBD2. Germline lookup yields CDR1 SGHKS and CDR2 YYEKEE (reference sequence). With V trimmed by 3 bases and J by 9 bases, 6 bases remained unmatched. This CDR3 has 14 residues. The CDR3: CASSSLAGLIIQYF. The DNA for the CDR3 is TGTGCCAGCAGCTCACTAGCGGGATTAATCATTCAGTACTTC.

As DNA, the CDR3 is TGCAGTGCTAGCGACATTGAAGCTTTCTTT. Amino acid sequence: CSASDIEAFF. The chain combines TRBV20-1 with TRBJ1-1, with no clear D. The CDR3 is made up of 10 amino acids. The ends were cut back, 3 bases at V and 7 bases at J, with 6 bases in the middle. Germline V gene data show CDR1 as DFQATT and CDR2 as SNEGSKA (reference sequence).